This paragraph covers one TCR beta chain sequence. No antigen is known for it. Indicated time point: baseline, week 1 (first vaccination visit). Treatment: pre-vaccination baseline after standard-of-care therapy. Patients carried new grade 3 or 4 IDH1-mutant astrocytomas lacking nuclear ATRX. The data were obtained in a study of a mutant IDH1 vaccine in newly diagnosed glioma. Across the whole study: Patients' prior therapy spanned radiotherapy, temozolomide, or both; most underwent both.

Data came from immunoSEQ multiplex PCR; TCRdb stores just in-frame clones and leaves some out. The table has 80,000 to 100,000 clones, approximately 80% seen once. The CDR3 spans 18 residues. Trimming took 2 bases from V and 2 from J; bases not matched to a gene: 11. Germline lookup yields CDR1 SGHTA and CDR2 FQGNSA. Study results and limitations: Evidence of vaccine-induced immune responses was documented in 85% to 95% of patients. Pseudoprogression showed no apparent link to changes in top peripheral T cell clonotypes.

This clonotype was sampled from a man aged 40-49 years with glioma. Some clones in this sample may be carry-over from other donors' samples. The chain is built from TRBV7-2 and TRBJ2-7, with 11 bases fitting TRBD2. The sequencing here drew on PBMCs, taken from a glioma patient treated with radiotherapy, temozolomide or both. CDR3 nucleotides: TGTGCCAGCAGCTTAACTAGCGGGGGCCGAAAATCGGCCTACGAGCAGTACTTC. Translation gives CASSLTSGGRKSAYEQYF.